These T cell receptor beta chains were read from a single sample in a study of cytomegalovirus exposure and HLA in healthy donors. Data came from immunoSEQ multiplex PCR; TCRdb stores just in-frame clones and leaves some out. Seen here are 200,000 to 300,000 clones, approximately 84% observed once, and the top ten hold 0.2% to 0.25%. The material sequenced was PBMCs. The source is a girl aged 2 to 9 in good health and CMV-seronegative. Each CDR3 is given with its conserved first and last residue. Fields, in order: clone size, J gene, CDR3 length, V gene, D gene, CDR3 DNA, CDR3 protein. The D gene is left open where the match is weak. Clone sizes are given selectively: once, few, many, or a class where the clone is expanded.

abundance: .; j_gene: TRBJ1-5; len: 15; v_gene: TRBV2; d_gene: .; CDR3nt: TGTGCCAGCAGCCGGGGTTGGGATAGCAATCAGCCCCAGCATTTT; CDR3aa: CASSRGWDSNQPQHF
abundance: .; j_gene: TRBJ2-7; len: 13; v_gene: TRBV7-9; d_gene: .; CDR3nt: TGTGCCAGCAGCTTTGACATAACCTACGAGCAGTACTTC; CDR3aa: CASSFDITYEQYF
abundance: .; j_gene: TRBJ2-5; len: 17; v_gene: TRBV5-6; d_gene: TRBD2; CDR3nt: TGTGCCAGCAGCTTGGGGTCTTGGCTAGCGGGGGTAGAGACCCAGTACTTC; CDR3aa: CASSLGSWLAGVETQYF
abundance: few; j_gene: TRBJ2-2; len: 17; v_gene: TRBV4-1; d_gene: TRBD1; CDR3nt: TGCGCCAGCAGCCGCTCGGTGGGACAGGGTAGCACCGGGGAGCTGTTTTTT; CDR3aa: CASSRSVGQGSTGELFF
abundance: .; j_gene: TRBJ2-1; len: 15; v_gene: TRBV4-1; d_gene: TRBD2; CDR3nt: TGCGCCAGCAGCCAGACCCTAGCGGCATACAATGAGCAGTTCTTC; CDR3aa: CASSQTLAAYNEQFF
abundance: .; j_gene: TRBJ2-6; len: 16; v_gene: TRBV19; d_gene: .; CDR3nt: TGTGCCAGTAGTAGACAGGTTATCTCTGGGGCCAACGTCCTGACTTTC; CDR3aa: CASSRQVISGANVLTF
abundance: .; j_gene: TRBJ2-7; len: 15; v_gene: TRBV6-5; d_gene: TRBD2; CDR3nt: TGTGCCAGCAGGCCGGGGACTAGCGGAACCTACGAGCAGTACTTC; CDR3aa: CASRPGTSGTYEQYF
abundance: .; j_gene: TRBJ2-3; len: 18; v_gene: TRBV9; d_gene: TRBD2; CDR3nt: TGTGCCAGCAGCGTAGGGGTTTGGAGCGGGGGGGCCCTAGATACGCAGTATTTT; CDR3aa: CASSVGVWSGGALDTQYF
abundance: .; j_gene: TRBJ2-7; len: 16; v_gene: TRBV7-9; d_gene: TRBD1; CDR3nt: TGTGCCAGCAGACCTGAGCGGACAGGGTTCTCCTACGAGCAGTACTTC; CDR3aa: CASRPERTGFSYEQYF
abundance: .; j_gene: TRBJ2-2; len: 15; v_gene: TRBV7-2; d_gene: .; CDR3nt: TGTGCCAGCAGCTCCAGGAATTTGAACACCGGGGAGCTGTTTTTT; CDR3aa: CASSSRNLNTGELFF